These 23 T cell receptor beta chains were sequenced from one sample in a study of beta chain features in type 1 diabetes. The study reverse transcribed the entire isolated RNA, so it sequenced expressed TCRB transcripts. Sequencing used immunoSEQ multiplex PCR; TCRdb keeps in-frame clones, though not all of them. This table has under 450,000 clones, about 15% appearing once. Sequencing used naive CD4+ T cells from blood. The receptor set was obtained from a woman under 30 in good health.

This clone appeared a single time. The chain joins TRBV7-2 to TRBJ2-3; D might be TRBD2 (6 bases). CDR1 is SGHTA and CDR2 is FQGNSA in the germline V gene. V was shortened by 3 bases and J by 5 bases, with 9 bases between the two germline ends. The CDR3 is 13 amino acids. CDR3 amino acids: CASSFGRRDTQYF. The DNA for the CDR3 is TGTGCCAGCAGCTTCGGGAGAAGAGATACGCAGTATTTT.

This clone was seen a few times. The chain employs TRBV20-1 and TRBJ1-5; possibly TRBD1 for D (5 bases). This CDR3 has 10 amino acids. CDR1 is DFQATT, CDR2 SNEGSKA, per germline (reference sequence). V gave up 2 bases and J gave up 11 bases, with 7 bases separating them. The CDR3 DNA sequence: TGCAGTGCTAGACTAGGGGCCCAGCATTTT. This codes for CSARLGAQHF.

In DNA, the CDR3 is TGCGCCAGCAGTCATTTATTAGCAGCCTACGAGCAGTACTTC. It yields the protein CASSHLLAAYEQYF. This sequence joins TRBV23-1 and TRBJ2-7; D remains ambiguous. TRBV23-1 is an open reading frame whose function is uncertain. The CDR3 length is 14 residues. Between the trimmed V and J ends, which lost 3 bases and 2 bases, there was a span of 11 bases.

The rearrangement joins TRBV28 to TRBJ2-7; D might be TRBD2 (6 bases). Trimming removed 4 bases from V and 3 bases from J, with 16 bases in between. The CDR3 has 15 residues. Germline values: CDR1 MDHEN, CDR2 SYDVKM. CDR3 sequence: CASSSAGLSYYEQYF. The CDR3 coding sequence is TGTGCCAGCAGTTCGGCGGGACTTTCCTACTACGAGCAGTACTTC. Together with reference TRBV28 and TRBJ2-7, the CDR3 gives the full variable domain: DVKVTQSSRYLVKRTGEKVFLECVQDMDHENMFWYRQDPGLGLRLIYFSYDVKMKEKGDIPEGYSVSREKKERFSLILESASTNQTSMYLCASSSAGLSYYEQYFGPGTRLTVT.

This clone appeared a few times. The chain links TRBV27 to TRBJ2-1; 8 bases line up with TRBD1. This CDR3 contains 14 residues. Trimming took 3 bases from V and 6 from J; bases not matched to a gene: 4. Germline V gene lookup returns CDR1 MNHEY and CDR2 SMNVEV (reference sequence). DNA of the CDR3: TGTGCCAGCAGTTTGGACAGGGTAGGCAATGAGCAGTTCTTC. Translated: CASSLDRVGNEQFF.

This clone was recorded a few times. The chain recombines TRBV11-2 with TRBJ2-1, with 11 bases aligning to TRBD2. Germline trimming cut 0 bases from V and 6 bases from J; bases unmatched to any gene: 4. From germline, CDR1 is SGHAT and CDR2 FQNNGV. This CDR3 has 16 residues. The CDR3 is CASSLDSGRALNEQFF. The CDR3 bases are TGTGCCAGCAGCTTAGATAGCGGGAGGGCGCTCAATGAGCAGTTCTTC.

In this sample, this clone turned up a few times. The chain couples TRBV7-9 to TRBJ2-3; maybe TRBD2 (6 bases). CDR1 SEHNR and CDR2 FQNEAQ come from the germline V gene (reference sequence). Trimming cost V 5 bases and J 0 bases, with 15 bases left between them. CDR3 length: 16 residues. CDR3 amino acids: CASSPTQRASTDTQYF. The CDR3 coding sequence is TGTGCCAGCAGCCCAACCCAGCGGGCCAGCACAGATACGCAGTATTTT.

This chain connects TRBV11-2 to TRBJ2-1; 8 bases are shared with TRBD1. CDR3 length equals 17 residues. The trim removed 0 bases at V and 6 bases at J, leaving 10 bases unmatched. Germline values: CDR1 SGHAT, CDR2 FQNNGV. CDR3 DNA: TGTGCCAGCAGCTTAGAAGGTTGGGACAGGCGAATCAATGAGCAGTTCTTC. It translates to CASSLEGWDRRINEQFF.

The J gene is TRBJ1-4, the V gene TRBV7-9; D is unclear. Trimming cost V 5 bases and J 5 bases, with 15 bases left between them. The germline V gene encodes CDR1 SEHNR and CDR2 FQNEAQ (reference sequence). The CDR3 contains 15 residues. CDR3 loop: CASSPGPSGNEKLFF. CDR3 coding DNA: TGTGCCAGCAGCCCCGGGCCCAGCGGGAATGAAAAACTGTTTTTT.

This clone came up a few times. The chain joins TRBV7-2 to TRBJ2-3; D gene ambiguous. CDR3 length: 11 amino acids. The germline V gene has CDR1 SGHTA and CDR2 FQGNSA. V lost 5 bases to trimming and J lost 8 bases, with 8 bases between them. The CDR3 spells CASSQLGTQYF. In DNA form, the CDR3 reads TGTGCCAGCAGCCAGCTAGGTACGCAGTATTTT.

The CDR3 protein is CASSHRGKGNQPQHF. The CDR3 DNA reads TGCGCCAGCAGTCACAGGGGGAAAGGAAATCAGCCCCAGCATTTT. The chain carries TRBV23-1 and TRBJ1-5; 7 bases line up with TRBD1. TRBV23-1 is an open reading frame, and its role is uncertain. V dropped 3 bases and J dropped 4; count of bases not matched to a gene: 6. The CDR3 runs 15 residues.

The chain couples TRBV7-7 to TRBJ2-2; D remains ambiguous. Germline V gene sequence: CDR1 SSHAT, CDR2 FNYEAQ (reference sequence). V lost 3 bases and J lost 7, with 15 bases in between. This CDR3 has 15 amino acids. CDR3 loop: CASSFTDALGGELFF. CDR3 DNA sequence: TGTGCCAGCAGCTTTACGGATGCCCTAGGCGGGGAGCTGTTTTTT.

J is TRBJ1-5 and V is TRBV29-1, with no clear D. The V gene's germline CDR1 is SQVTM and CDR2 ANQGSEA. The V end was cut by 6 bases, the J end by 0 bases, with 6 bases between. The CDR3 totals 12 residues. The DNA for the CDR3 is TGCAGCGTCGGGAGTAGCAATCAGCCCCAGCATTTT. It specifies CSVGSSNQPQHF.

This clone was counted between two and nine times. The chain carries TRBV23-1 and TRBJ2-5, with 11 nucleotides matching TRBD1. TRBV23-1 is marked as an open reading frame, function uncertain. V lost 3 bases, J lost 5 bases, and 8 bases stayed unmatched. The CDR3 loop spans 16 amino acids. CDR3 in DNA: TGCGCCAGCAGTCAGTCCGGGACAGGGGGTGTGGAGACCCAGTACTTC. Residues: CASSQSGTGGVETQYF.

This chain joins TRBV30 and TRBJ2-1; perhaps TRBD1 as D (5 bases). Germline lookup yields CDR1 GTSNPN and CDR2 SVGIG (reference sequence). This CDR3 comprises 14 residues. The V end was cut by 3 bases, the J end by 8 bases, with 17 bases between. CDR3 protein: CAWSAGPLMDEQFF. CDR3 bases: TGTGCCTGGAGCGCAGGGCCCCTAATGGATGAGCAGTTCTTC. Complete variable domain (other parts from reference TRBV30 and TRBJ2-1): SQTIHQWPATLVQPVGSPLSLECTVEGTSNPNLYWYRQAAGRGLQLLFYSVGIGQISSEVPQNLSASRPQDRQFILSSKKLLLSDSGFYLCAWSAGPLMDEQFFGPGTRLTVL.

This clone was recorded a few times. V is TRBV5-1 and J is TRBJ1-4; possibly TRBD1 for D (6 bases). Between the trimmed V and J ends, which lost 0 bases and 8 bases, there was a span of 17 bases. Germline CDR1 SGHRS, CDR2 YFSETQ. The CDR3 is 16 amino acids. The CDR3 sequence: CASSLGAWGRNEKLFF. In nucleotides, the CDR3 is TGCGCCAGCAGCTTGGGGGCTTGGGGGCGGAACGAAAAACTGTTTTTT. Together with reference TRBV5-1 and TRBJ1-4, the CDR3 gives the full variable domain: KAGVTQTPRYLIKTRGQQVTLSCSPISGHRSVSWYQQTPGQGLQFLFEYFSETQRNKGNFPGRFSGRQFSNSRSEMNVSTLELGDSALYLCASSLGAWGRNEKLFFGSGTQLSVL.

This clone occurred a few times. V is TRBV30 and J is TRBJ2-5; 9 positions match TRBD1. V dropped 0 bases and J dropped 1; count of bases not matched to a gene: 3. CDR3 length equals 15 residues. From germline, CDR1 is GTSNPN and CDR2 SVGIG (reference sequence). The CDR3 sequence: CAWSVNRGPQETQYF. Written as DNA, the CDR3 is TGTGCCTGGAGTGTGAACAGGGGGCCCCAAGAGACCCAGTACTTC.

The chain is built from TRBV5-1 and TRBJ2-7, with 7 bases identical to TRBD1. V shed 4 bases, J shed 1 base, and the junction held 5 bases outside the gene matches. The CDR3 is made up of 14 amino acids. The germline gives CDR1 SGHRS, CDR2 YFSETQ. CDR3 protein: CASSTRQGSYEQYF. The DNA of the CDR3 is TGCGCCAGCAGCACCAGACAGGGTTCCTACGAGCAGTACTTC.

The chain couples TRBV30 to TRBJ1-1, with D tentatively TRBD1 (6 bases). V gave up 6 bases and J gave up 3 bases, with 14 bases separating them. The germline gives CDR1 GTSNPN, CDR2 SVGIG (reference sequence). There are 13 residues in the CDR3. CDR3 bases: TGTGCCTGCCAAAACGCAGGGGACACTGAAGCTTTCTTT. Its protein is CACQNAGDTEAFF.

This chain joins TRBV27 and TRBJ1-2; the match to TRBD1 covers 11 bases. The CDR3 is 14 amino acids. Unmatched junction bases numbered 7, after V lost 6 bases and J lost 7 bases. Germline values: CDR1 MNHEY, CDR2 SMNVEV (reference sequence). The CDR3 sequence: CASRNGDRGFGYTF. In DNA form, the CDR3 reads TGTGCCAGCAGAAATGGGGACAGGGGGTTTGGCTACACCTTC.

The V and J genes are TRBV11-2 and TRBJ2-5, with D unclear. The CDR3 is 14 amino acids. Germline values: CDR1 SGHAT, CDR2 FQNNGV. Trimming pared 5 bases from V and 5 bases from J, leaving 15 bases between. CDR3 nucleotides: TGTGCCAGCAGCCCTGCGGTATTGAGGGAGACCCAGTACTTC. It yields the protein CASSPAVLRETQYF.

The V call is TRBV19, the J call TRBJ2-2; no firm D call. V was pared by 4 bases and J by 4 bases, with 10 bases between. Germline V gene data show CDR1 as LNHDA and CDR2 as SQIVND (reference sequence). The CDR3 is 14 residues long. Here the CDR3 DNA reads TGTGCCAGTAGTAATGAGTTGCCCACCGGGGAGCTGTTTTTT. Protein: CASSNELPTGELFF. The whole variable domain, remainder taken from reference TRBV19 and TRBJ2-2, is DGGITQSPKYLFRKEGQNVTLSCEQNLNHDAMYWYRQDPGQGLRLIYYSQIVNDFQKGDIAEGYSVSREKKESFPLTVTSAQKNPTAFYLCASSNELPTGELFFGEGSRLTVL.

V is TRBV30 and J is TRBJ1-1, with D perhaps TRBD1 (6 bases). This CDR3 region has 15 residues. CDR1 and CDR2 from the germline V gene are GTSNPN and SVGIG (reference sequence). Between the trimmed V and J ends, which lost 7 bases and 5 bases, there was a span of 23 bases. CDR3 sequence reads: CASLRGARGRTEAFF. The CDR3, as DNA: TGTGCCTCCCTCCGGGGGGCGAGGGGAAGGACTGAAGCTTTCTTT. The full variable domain, with the rest looked up from reference TRBV30 and TRBJ1-1, is SQTIHQWPATLVQPVGSPLSLECTVEGTSNPNLYWYRQAAGRGLQLLFYSVGIGQISSEVPQNLSASRPQDRQFILSSKKLLLSDSGFYLCASLRGARGRTEAFFGQGTRLTVV.